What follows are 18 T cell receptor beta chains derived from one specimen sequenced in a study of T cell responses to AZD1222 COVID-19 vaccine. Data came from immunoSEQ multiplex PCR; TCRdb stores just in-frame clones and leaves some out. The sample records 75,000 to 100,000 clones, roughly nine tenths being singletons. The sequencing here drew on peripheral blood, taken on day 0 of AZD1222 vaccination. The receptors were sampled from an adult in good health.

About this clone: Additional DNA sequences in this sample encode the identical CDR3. The CDR3, as DNA: TGCAGCGTAGCGAGGGGGGAGACCCAGTACTTC. It codes for CSVARGETQYF. The V call is TRBV29-1, the J call TRBJ2-5; a possible D gene is TRBD1 (6 bases). With 6 bases removed from V and 5 bases from J, the gap between germline ends came to 10 bases. Germline CDR1 and CDR2: SQVTM and ANQGSEA. This CDR3 comprises 11 residues.

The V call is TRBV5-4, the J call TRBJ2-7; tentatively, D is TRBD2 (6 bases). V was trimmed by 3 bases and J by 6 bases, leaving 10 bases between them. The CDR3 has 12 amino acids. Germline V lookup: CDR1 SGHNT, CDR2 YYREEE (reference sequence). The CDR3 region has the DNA TGTGCCAGCAGCTGGGGGGTCAGCGAGCAGTACTTC. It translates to CASSWGVSEQYF. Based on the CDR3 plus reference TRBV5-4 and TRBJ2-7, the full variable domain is ETGVTQSPTHLIKTRGQQVTLRCSSQSGHNTVSWYQQALGQGPQFIFQYYREEENGRGNFPPRFSGLQFPNYSSELNVNALELDDSALYLCASSWGVSEQYFGPGTRLTVT.

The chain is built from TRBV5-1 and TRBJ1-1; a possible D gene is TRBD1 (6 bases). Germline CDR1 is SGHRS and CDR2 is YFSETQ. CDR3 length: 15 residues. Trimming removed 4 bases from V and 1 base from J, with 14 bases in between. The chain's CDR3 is CASSLRGGSNTEAFF. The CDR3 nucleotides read TGCGCCAGCAGCCTCAGAGGGGGGTCGAACACTGAAGCTTTCTTT.

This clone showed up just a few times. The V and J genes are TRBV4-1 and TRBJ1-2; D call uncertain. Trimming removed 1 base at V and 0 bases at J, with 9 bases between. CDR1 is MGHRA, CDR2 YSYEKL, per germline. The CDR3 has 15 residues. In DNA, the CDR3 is TGCGCCAGCAGCCAAGTGGGAACAACTAACTATGGCTACACCTTC. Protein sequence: CASSQVGTTNYGYTF.

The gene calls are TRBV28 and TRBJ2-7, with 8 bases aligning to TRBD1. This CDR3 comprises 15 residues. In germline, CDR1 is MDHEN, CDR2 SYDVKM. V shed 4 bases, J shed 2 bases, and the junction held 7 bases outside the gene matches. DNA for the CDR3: TGTGCCAGCAGTTCCCCGGGACAGGCCGCCTACGAGCAGTACTTC. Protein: CASSSPGQAAYEQYF.

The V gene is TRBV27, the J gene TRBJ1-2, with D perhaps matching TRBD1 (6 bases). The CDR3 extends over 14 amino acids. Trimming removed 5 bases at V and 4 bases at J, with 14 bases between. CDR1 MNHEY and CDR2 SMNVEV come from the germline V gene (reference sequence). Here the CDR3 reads CASSLKTRGYGYTF. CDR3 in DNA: TGTGCCAGCAGTCTCAAGACCAGGGGCTATGGCTACACCTTC.

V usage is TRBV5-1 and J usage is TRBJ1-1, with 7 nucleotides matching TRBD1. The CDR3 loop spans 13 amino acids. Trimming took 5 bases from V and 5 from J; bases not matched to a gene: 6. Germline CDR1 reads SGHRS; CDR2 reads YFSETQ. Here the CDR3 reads CASSIGGPTEAFF. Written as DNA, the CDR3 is TGCGCCAGCAGTATAGGGGGCCCTACTGAAGCTTTCTTT.

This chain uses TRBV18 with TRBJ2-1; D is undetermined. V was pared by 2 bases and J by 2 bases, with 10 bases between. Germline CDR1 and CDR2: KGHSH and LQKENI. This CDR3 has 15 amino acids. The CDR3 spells CASSPRKDTYNEQFF. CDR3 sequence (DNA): TGTGCCAGCTCACCAAGGAAGGATACCTACAATGAGCAGTTCTTC.

For the CDR3, the DNA is TGTGCCAGCAGTGAGGACAACTCTGGGGCCAACGTCCTGACTTTC. It codes for CASSEDNSGANVLTF. This chain links TRBV6-1 with TRBJ2-6; maybe TRBD1 (5 bases). V shed 3 bases and J shed 0 bases, with 6 bases lying between them. The germline V gene has CDR1 MNHNS and CDR2 SASEGT. The CDR3 is made up of 15 amino acids.

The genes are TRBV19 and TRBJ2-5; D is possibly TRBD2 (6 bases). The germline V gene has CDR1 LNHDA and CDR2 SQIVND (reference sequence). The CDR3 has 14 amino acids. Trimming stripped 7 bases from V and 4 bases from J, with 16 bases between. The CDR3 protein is CASTDGGGVETQYF. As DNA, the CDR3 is TGTGCCAGTACCGATGGGGGAGGCGTAGAGACCCAGTACTTC.

The CDR3 bases are TGTGCCAGCAGCACGCGGACAGGGGGCACTGAAGCTTTCTTT. Protein product: CASSTRTGGTEAFF. V gene TRBV13 combines with J gene TRBJ1-1; TRBD1 matches at 10 bases. Germline CDR1 reads PRHDT; CDR2 reads FYEKMQ (reference sequence). The CDR3 has 14 amino acids. Unmatched junction bases numbered 4, after V lost 5 bases and J lost 4 bases.

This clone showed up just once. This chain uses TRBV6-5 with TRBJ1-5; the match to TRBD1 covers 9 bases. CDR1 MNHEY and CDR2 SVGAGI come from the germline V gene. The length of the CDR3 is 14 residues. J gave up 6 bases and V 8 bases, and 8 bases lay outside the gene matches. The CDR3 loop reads CASRRDREGQPQHF. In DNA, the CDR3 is TGTGCCAGCCGTAGGGACAGGGAGGGTCAGCCCCAGCATTTT.

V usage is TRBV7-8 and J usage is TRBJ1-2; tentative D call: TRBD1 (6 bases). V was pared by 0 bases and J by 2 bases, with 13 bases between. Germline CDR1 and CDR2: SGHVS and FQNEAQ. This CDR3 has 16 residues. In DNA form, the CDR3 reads TGTGCCAGCAGCTTAGCGGGGGGCGGGAGCAACTATGGCTACACCTTC. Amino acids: CASSLAGGGSNYGYTF.

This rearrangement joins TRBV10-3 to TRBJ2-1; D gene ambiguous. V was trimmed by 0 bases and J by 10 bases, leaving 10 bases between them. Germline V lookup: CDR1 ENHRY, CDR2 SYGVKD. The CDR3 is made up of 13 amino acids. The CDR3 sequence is CAISESSVVEQFF. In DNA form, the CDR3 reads TGTGCCATCAGTGAGTCTTCAGTTGTGGAGCAGTTCTTC.

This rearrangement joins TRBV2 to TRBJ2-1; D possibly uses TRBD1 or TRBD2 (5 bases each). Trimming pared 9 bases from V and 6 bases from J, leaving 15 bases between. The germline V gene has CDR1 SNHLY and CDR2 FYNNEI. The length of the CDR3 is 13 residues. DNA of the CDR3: TGTGCCAGTCTTACCGGGACCACCAATGAGCAGTTCTTC. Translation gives CASLTGTTNEQFF.

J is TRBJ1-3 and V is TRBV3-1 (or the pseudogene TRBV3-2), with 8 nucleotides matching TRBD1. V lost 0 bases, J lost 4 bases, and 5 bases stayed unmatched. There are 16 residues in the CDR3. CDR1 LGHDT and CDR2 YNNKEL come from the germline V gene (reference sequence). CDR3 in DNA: TGTGCCAGCAGCCAAGAGCGGACAGGGTTAGGAAACACCATATATTTT. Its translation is CASSQERTGLGNTIYF.

For the CDR3, the DNA is TGTGCCAGCAGCTTAGAGGGCCTTACTTCACCCCTCCACTTT. Its translation is CASSLEGLTSPLHF. The chain carries TRBV7-2 and TRBJ1-6, with no clear D. V lost 1 base and J 9 bases, leaving 10 bases between the germline ends. The V gene's germline CDR1 is SGHTA and CDR2 FQGNSA. The CDR3 loop spans 14 amino acids.

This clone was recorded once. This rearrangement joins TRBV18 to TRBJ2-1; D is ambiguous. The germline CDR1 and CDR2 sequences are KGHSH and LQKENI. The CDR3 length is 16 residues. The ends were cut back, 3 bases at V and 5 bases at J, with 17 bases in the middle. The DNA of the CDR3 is TGTGCCAGCTCACCGACCGGACCGGGCCTAAACAATGAGCAGTTCTTC. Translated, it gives CASSPTGPGLNNEQFF. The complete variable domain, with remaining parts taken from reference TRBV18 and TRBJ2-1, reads NAGVMQNPRHLVRRRGQEARLRCSPMKGHSHVYWYRQLPEEGLKFMVYLQKENIIDESGMPKERFSAEFPKEGPSILRIQQVVRGDSAAYFCASSPTGPGLNNEQFFGPGTRLTVL.